The clone carrying this T cell receptor beta chain was seen once. Its antigen remains unidentified. Using immunoSEQ multiplex PCR, the repertoire was profiled, and TCRdb retains in-frame clones only, with some absent. Here the sample spans 30,000 to 45,000 clones, about 88% being singletons. The data stem from a study of STAT3 mutations in large granular lymphocyte leukemia. Turning to the study itself: Over half of T-LGLL patients had one or more immunosuppressive regimens.

The CDR3 has 13 residues. Trimming left V 4 bases short and J 4 bases short, with 13 bases between. In germline, CDR1 is GTSNPN, CDR2 SVGIG (reference sequence). Whole-study results and caveats: All newly emerging clones after therapy were STAT3 wild type. At least one immunodominant TCR beta clonotype appeared in every T-cell large granular lymphocyte leukemia patient.

The TCR originated in a human donor with T large granular lymphocyte leukemia. Some clones in this sample may be carry-over from other donors' samples. The V gene is TRBV30, the J gene TRBJ1-2; tentative D call: TRBD1 (5 bases). The sequenced sample was PBMCs. CDR3 DNA: TGTGCCTGGATGGGCAGGGTCAGCTATGGCTACACCTTC. Amino acid sequence: CAWMGRVSYGYTF.